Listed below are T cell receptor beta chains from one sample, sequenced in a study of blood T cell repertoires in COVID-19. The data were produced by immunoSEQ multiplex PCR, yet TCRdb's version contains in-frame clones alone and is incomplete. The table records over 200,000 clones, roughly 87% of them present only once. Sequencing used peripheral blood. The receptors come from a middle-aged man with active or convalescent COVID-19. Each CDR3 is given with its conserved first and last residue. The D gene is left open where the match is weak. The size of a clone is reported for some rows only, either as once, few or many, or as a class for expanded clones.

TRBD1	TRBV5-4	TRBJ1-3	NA	CASSLVGDRGGNTIYF	TGTGCCAGCAGCTTGGTCGGGGACAGGGGTGGAAACACCATATATTTT
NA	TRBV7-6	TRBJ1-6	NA	CASSLQGSYNSPLHF	TGTGCCAGCAGTTTACAGGGATCCTATAATTCACCCCTCCACTTT
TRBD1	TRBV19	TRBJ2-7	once	CASSVGRDQGAPNEQYF	TGTGCCAGTAGTGTCGGGCGCGACCAGGGGGCCCCTAACGAGCAGTACTTC
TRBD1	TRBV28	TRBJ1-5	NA	CASSAGQGIQPQHF	TGTGCCAGCAGCGCCGGACAGGGAATACAGCCCCAGCATTTT
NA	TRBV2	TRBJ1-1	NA	CASSDLGSLAFF	TGTGCCAGCAGTGATTTGGGGAGTTTAGCTTTCTTT
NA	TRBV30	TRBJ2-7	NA	CAWSPSHPIYEQYF	TGTGCCTGGAGTCCATCACACCCCATCTACGAGCAGTACTTC
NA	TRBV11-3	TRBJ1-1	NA	CASSLGGGTREAFF	TGTGCCAGCAGCTTAGGCGGAGGAACCCGTGAAGCTTTCTTT
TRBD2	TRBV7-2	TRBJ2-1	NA	CASSPTLAFYNEQFF	TGTGCCAGCAGCCCGACACTAGCGTTCTACAATGAGCAGTTCTTC
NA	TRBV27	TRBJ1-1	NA	CASSLVGGPNTEAFF	TGTGCCAGCAGTTTAGTAGGCGGCCCGAACACTGAAGCTTTCTTT
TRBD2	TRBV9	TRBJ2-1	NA	CASSPGGMGLAGGQFF	TGTGCCAGCAGCCCAGGGGGGATGGGACTAGCGGGCGGGCAGTTCTTC
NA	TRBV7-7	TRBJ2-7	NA	CASSPGTPFYEQYF	TGTGCTAGCAGTCCCGGGACACCTTTCTACGAGCAGTACTTC
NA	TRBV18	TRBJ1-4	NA	CASSRGTGNEKLFF	TGTGCCAGCTCCCGAGGAACGGGGAATGAAAAACTGTTTTTT
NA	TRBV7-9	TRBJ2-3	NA	CASSLAASTDTQYF	TGTGCCAGCAGCTTAGCGGCTAGCACAGATACGCAGTATTTT
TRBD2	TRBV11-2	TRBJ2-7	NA	CASSLGSGRYEQYF	TGTGCCAGCAGCTTAGGTAGCGGGAGGTACGAGCAGTACTTC
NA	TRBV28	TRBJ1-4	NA	CASSPRGEKLFF	TGTGCCAGCAGTCCGAGGGGGGAAAAACTGTTTTTT
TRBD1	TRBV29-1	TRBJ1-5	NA	CSVRQGDIDQPQHF	TGCAGCGTGAGACAGGGGGATATTGATCAGCCCCAGCATTTT
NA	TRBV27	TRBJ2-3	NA	CASSWVGADTQYF	TGTGCCAGCAGTTGGGTGGGCGCAGATACGCAGTATTTT
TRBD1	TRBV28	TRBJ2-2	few	CASSLPRQGNTGELFF	TGTGCCAGCAGTTTACCCCGACAGGGGAACACCGGGGAGCTGTTTTTT
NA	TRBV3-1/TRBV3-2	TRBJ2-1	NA	CASSLGGEQFF	TGTGCCAGCAGTTTAGGGGGTGAGCAGTTCTTC
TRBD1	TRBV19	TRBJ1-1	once	CASSIGLGGHTEAFF	TGTGCCAGTAGTATAGGGCTAGGGGGCCACACTGAAGCTTTCTTT
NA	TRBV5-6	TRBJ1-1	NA	CASSTGNTEAFF	TGTGCCAGCAGCACTGGGAACACTGAAGCTTTCTTT
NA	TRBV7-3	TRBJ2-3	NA	CASSADPWGRGDTQYF	TGTGCCAGCAGCGCCGACCCATGGGGGCGCGGAGATACGCAGTATTTT
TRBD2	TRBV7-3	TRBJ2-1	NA	CASSLISGSDEQFF	TGTGCCAGCAGCTTAATCAGCGGGAGTGATGAGCAGTTCTTC
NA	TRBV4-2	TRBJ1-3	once	CASSPRGVGGNTIYF	TGTGCCAGCAGCCCGCGGGGGGTGGGAGGAAACACCATATATTTT
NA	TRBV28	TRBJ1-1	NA	CASSVGGMNTEAFF	TGTGCCAGCAGTGTCGGCGGAATGAACACTGAAGCTTTCTTT
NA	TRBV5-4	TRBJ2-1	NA	CASSLRTRGSYNEQFF	TGTGCCAGCAGCTTACGGACACGGGGGTCCTACAATGAGCAGTTCTTC
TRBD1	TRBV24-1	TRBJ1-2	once	CATSDPYSGTGLDYTF	TGTGCCACCAGTGATCCGTACTCCGGGACAGGGTTGGACTACACCTTC
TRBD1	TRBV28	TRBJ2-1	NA	CASSETPGQGIFSYNEQFF	TGTGCCAGCAGTGAGACTCCGGGACAGGGAATCTTTTCCTACAATGAGCAGTTCTTC
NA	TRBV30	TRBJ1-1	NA	CAEGRLRTEAFF	TGTGCCGAGGGGAGGCTTCGCACTGAAGCTTTCTTT